This entry lists 28 T cell receptor beta chains sequenced from one sample in a study of blood T cell repertoires in COVID-19. TCRdb keeps only in-frame clones here, not all; method: immunoSEQ multiplex PCR. Found here are 90,000 to 100,000 clones, 65% to 85% of them singletons; the top ten hold roughly 6.2%. Specimen: peripheral blood. The receptors were gathered from a man in his 60s with acute or convalescent COVID-19.

This chain connects TRBV11-1 to TRBJ2-3; 7 bases map to TRBD2. CDR1 is SGHAT, CDR2 FQDESV, per germline (reference sequence). V shed 1 base and J 2 bases; nucleotides not matched to a gene: 3. The CDR3 is 15 amino acids. The CDR3 nucleotides read TGTGCCAGCAGCTTAGTAGGGACTAACACAGATACGCAGTATTTT. Amino acid sequence: CASSLVGTNTDTQYF.

The V and J genes are TRBV27 and TRBJ1-2; 7 positions agree with TRBD1. CDR1 is MNHEY, CDR2 SMNVEV, per germline (reference sequence). With V trimmed by 3 bases and J by 3 bases, 7 bases remained unmatched. This CDR3 contains 15 residues. The CDR3 coding sequence is TGTGCCAGCAGTTTTTTTGGAGGGGGCGACTATGGCTACACCTTC. Its protein is CASSFFGGGDYGYTF.

This clone showed up just once. The chain is built from TRBV7-8 and TRBJ2-3; TRBD1 aligns across 8 bases. There are 14 residues in the CDR3. Trimming took 4 bases from V and 6 from J; bases not matched to a gene: 6. Germline CDR1 is SGHVS and CDR2 is FQNEAQ. As DNA, the CDR3 is TGTGCCAGCAGCTCGACAGGGGATCGGGATACGCAGTATTTT. Protein: CASSSTGDRDTQYF.

This chain connects TRBV7-3 to TRBJ2-3, with TRBD2 identical over 14 bases. With 3 bases clipped from V and 6 bases from J, the junction kept 2 bases outside the gene matches. Germline CDR1 is SGHTA and CDR2 is FQGTGA. The CDR3 has 15 amino acids. CDR3: CASSLTSGGADTQYF. In DNA, the CDR3 is TGTGCCAGCAGCTTGACTAGCGGGGGGGCGGATACGCAGTATTTT.

The V gene is TRBV20-1, the J gene TRBJ1-5, with D maybe TRBD1 (5 bases). This CDR3 has 13 residues. Germline assignment: CDR1 DFQATT and CDR2 SNEGSKA (reference sequence). V gave up 3 bases and J gave up 4 bases, with 10 bases separating them. The chain's CDR3 is CSASSQGNQPQHF. The DNA of the CDR3 is TGCAGTGCTAGTAGTCAGGGTAATCAGCCCCAGCATTTT.

This clone was counted a single time. The V and J genes are TRBV7-2 and TRBJ2-1; perhaps TRBD2 as D (6 bases). The V and J ends lost 1 base and 0 bases respectively, with 10 bases between them. Germline CDR1 and CDR2: SGHTA and FQGNSA. CDR3 length: 16 residues. The CDR3 DNA is TGTGCCAGCAGCTTAGGGCGGGGTGCCTCCTACAATGAGCAGTTCTTC. It is translated as CASSLGRGASYNEQFF.

This clone was detected once. The genes are TRBV6-2 or TRBV6-3 and TRBJ1-5, with 8 bases that match TRBD1. The germline V gene encodes CDR1 MNHEY and CDR2 SVGEGT. The CDR3 covers 18 residues. After removal of 2 bases from V and 0 bases from J, the junction contained 9 bases not matched to a gene. The CDR3 DNA is TGTGCCAGCAGTTACGAGGCAGGGGGCCTATATAGCAATCAGCCCCAGCATTTT. Its protein product is CASSYEAGGLYSNQPQHF.

The chain is built from TRBV5-1 and TRBJ1-5; 8 bases are a match to TRBD1. The CDR3 extends over 15 amino acids. V was pared by 4 bases and J by 3 bases, with 6 bases of the junction left unmatched. Germline values: CDR1 SGHRS, CDR2 YFSETQ. This CDR3 is CASSRSDRDNQPQHF. CDR3 sequence (DNA): TGCGCCAGCAGCAGATCGGACAGGGACAATCAGCCCCAGCATTTT.

The J gene is TRBJ1-1, the V gene TRBV6-2 or TRBV6-3; the match to TRBD1 covers 9 bases. Trimming cost V 6 bases and J 3 bases; bases outside gene matches: 5. The CDR3 spans 14 residues. Germline assignment: CDR1 MNHEY and CDR2 SVGEGT. In DNA form, the CDR3 reads TGTGCCAGCAGCTGGGACAGGGTGGACACTGAAGCTTTCTTT. It yields the protein CASSWDRVDTEAFF.

This sequence joins TRBV27 and TRBJ1-5; no reliable D call. V was trimmed by 0 bases and J by 2 bases, leaving 2 bases between them. Germline-derived CDR1 and CDR2 are MNHEY and SMNVEV (reference sequence). The CDR3 contains 13 residues. The CDR3 nucleotides are TGTGCCAGCAGTTTATCCGGCAATCAGCCCCAGCATTTT. Residues: CASSLSGNQPQHF.

The chain carries TRBV5-1 and TRBJ2-1, with no clear D. Germline V gives CDR1 SGHRS, CDR2 YFSETQ. Trimming cost V 0 bases and J 6 bases, with 10 bases left between them. The CDR3 totals 14 residues. CDR3 region: CASSLATPGNEQFF. CDR3 DNA sequence: TGCGCCAGCAGCTTGGCGACCCCGGGCAATGAGCAGTTCTTC.

This chain uses TRBV6-5 with TRBJ1-2; TRBD1 aligns across 7 bases. The CDR3 consists of 14 residues. The germline V gene encodes CDR1 MNHEY and CDR2 SVGAGI. V lost 7 bases to trimming and J lost 5 bases; unmatched junction nucleotides: 10. CDR3 residues: CASNSRGTEYGYTF. The CDR3 region has the DNA TGTGCCAGCAACTCCAGGGGGACAGAGTATGGCTACACCTTC.

V and J are TRBV2 and TRBJ1-1, with TRBD1 matching over 12 bases. The germline gives CDR1 SNHLY, CDR2 FYNNEI. There are 14 residues in the CDR3. V lost 6 bases and J lost 4; bases outside the gene matches: 3. The CDR3, as DNA: TGTGCCAGCAGGGGACAGGGGGCGCGCACTGAAGCTTTCTTT. Protein product: CASRGQGARTEAFF.

This clone was seen once. V usage is TRBV6-5 and J usage is TRBJ1-6; 9 positions agree with TRBD1. With V trimmed by 6 bases and J by 12 bases, 6 bases remained unmatched. Germline V gene lookup returns CDR1 MNHEY and CDR2 SVGAGI. The CDR3 has 13 amino acids. CDR3 nucleotides: TGTGCCAGCAGCCGGACAGGGGAGTTACCCCTCCACTTT. This encodes CASSRTGELPLHF.

This clone was seen just once. V gene TRBV11-2 combines with J gene TRBJ2-1, with 9 bases matching TRBD2. The CDR3 is 15 amino acids. Germline CDR1 reads SGHAT; CDR2 reads FQNNGV. V shed 7 bases, J shed 7 bases, and the junction held 11 bases outside the gene matches. For the CDR3, the DNA is TGTGCCAGCACCCCGACTAGCGGCCTCTGGAATGAGCAGTTCTTC. This codes for CASTPTSGLWNEQFF.

The V call is TRBV24-1, the J call TRBJ2-7; TRBD1 is a possible D gene (6 bases). The CDR3 is made up of 13 amino acids. CDR1 KGHDR and CDR2 SFDVKD come from the germline V gene. Trimming pared 3 bases from V and 3 bases from J, leaving 8 bases between. CDR3 in DNA: TGTGCCACCAGTGATATGGACAGCTACGAGCAGTACTTC. Encoded protein: CATSDMDSYEQYF.

The CDR3 loop reads CASSQERDRVSDTQYF. Here the CDR3 DNA reads TGTGCCAGCAGCCAAGAAAGGGACAGGGTTTCAGATACGCAGTATTTT. The J gene is TRBJ2-3, the V gene TRBV3-1 (or the pseudogene TRBV3-2), with 9 bases matching TRBD1. This CDR3 is 16 amino acids long. The V segment lost 0 bases and the J segment 4 bases; nucleotides outside the gene matches: 5. CDR1 LGHDT and CDR2 YNNKEL come from the germline V gene (reference sequence).

The chain links TRBV2 to TRBJ1-2; D unclear. CDR1 and CDR2 from the germline V gene are SNHLY and FYNNEI. The CDR3 contains 9 residues. The CDR3 DNA reads TGTGCTCATGGCGGGGGCTACACCTTC. Translating it yields CAHGGGYTF.

The rearrangement links TRBV5-5 to TRBJ1-1, with D tentatively TRBD1 (6 bases). Germline CDR1 SGHKS, CDR2 YYEKEE (reference sequence). Trimming took off 7 bases at V and 0 bases at J, with 13 bases between the two ends. CDR3 length: 14 amino acids. The CDR3 region is CASFPGHMNTEAFF. DNA for the CDR3: TGTGCCAGCTTTCCGGGACACATGAACACTGAAGCTTTCTTT.

The V call is TRBV24-1, the J call TRBJ2-1, with D tentatively TRBD1 (5 bases). Germline CDR1 reads KGHDR; CDR2 reads SFDVKD. The CDR3 contains 16 residues. The V end lost 4 bases, the J end lost 0 bases, and 12 bases lay between the germline ends. CDR3 DNA sequence: TGTGCCACCAGTGACCAGACGACAGCCTCCTACAATGAGCAGTTCTTC. Translated: CATSDQTTASYNEQFF.

The chain combines TRBV6-5 with TRBJ2-7, with TRBD1 as a possible D gene (5 bases). CDR1 is MNHEY, CDR2 SVGAGI, per germline. CDR3 size: 16 residues. Trimming stripped 0 bases from V and 3 bases from J, with 15 bases between. CDR3 residues: CASSYSMGPSVYEQYF. CDR3 in DNA: TGTGCCAGCAGTTACTCGATGGGGCCATCGGTCTACGAGCAGTACTTC.

The chain carries TRBV7-9 and TRBJ1-4; D is possibly TRBD1 (5 bases). CDR1 is SEHNR and CDR2 is FQNEAQ in the germline V gene (reference sequence). V was cut by 7 bases and J by 16 bases, with 22 bases left in between. The CDR3 runs to 13 residues. The CDR3 region has the DNA TGTGCCAGCAACCCTATTCGGGGGGAAAAAGGGTTTTTT. It encodes CASNPIRGEKGFF.

The rearrangement links TRBV6-1 to TRBJ1-2; perhaps TRBD1 as D (5 bases). The length of the CDR3 is 14 residues. Between the trimmed V and J ends, which lost 3 bases and 4 bases, there was a span of 12 bases. Germline V lookup: CDR1 MNHNS, CDR2 SASEGT. The CDR3 reads CASSEFTGLYGYTF. The CDR3 DNA reads TGTGCCAGCAGTGAGTTTACAGGTCTCTATGGCTACACCTTC.

This CDR3 reads CASGLSLGTGFYDEQFF. CDR3 in DNA: TGTGCTAGTGGTTTGAGCCTCGGGACAGGGTTTTACGATGAGCAGTTCTTC. The chain recombines TRBV12-5 with TRBJ2-1; 9 nucleotides line up with TRBD1. Trimming removed 2 bases from V and 8 bases from J; junction bases left unmatched: 13. Looked up from germline, CDR1 is LGHNT and CDR2 is FRNRAP. The CDR3 sequence is 17 residues long.

The chain links TRBV7-2 to TRBJ1-1; unclear D gene. The CDR3 has 13 residues. Trimming stripped 1 base from V and 7 bases from J, with 10 bases between. Germline assignment: CDR1 SGHTA and CDR2 FQGNSA. In nucleotides, the CDR3 is TGTGCCAGCAGCTTAGGCCCCAATAGTGAAGCTTTCTTT. This encodes CASSLGPNSEAFF.

This clone was seen a handful of times. V usage is TRBV7-8 and J usage is TRBJ1-1, with 7 bases fitting TRBD1. V was clipped by 2 bases and J by 0 bases; unmatched bases: 3. The CDR3 extends over 15 amino acids. Germline values: CDR1 SGHVS, CDR2 FQNEAQ. Here the CDR3 DNA reads TGTGCCAGCAGCTTAATAGGGGGCATGAACACTGAAGCTTTCTTT. Its translation: CASSLIGGMNTEAFF.

This clone was counted between two and nine times. The gene calls are TRBV5-1 and TRBJ1-1, with 7 bases that match TRBD1. Germline CDR1 SGHRS, CDR2 YFSETQ. After removal of 4 bases from V and 0 bases from J, the junction contained 12 bases not matched to a gene. The CDR3 contains 17 residues. The CDR3 here is CASSQDLTGSMNTEAFF. DNA for the CDR3: TGCGCCAGCAGCCAGGACCTGACAGGGAGCATGAACACTGAAGCTTTCTTT.

Within the sample, this clone is medium-sized. The chain combines TRBV6-1 with TRBJ1-3, with D perhaps TRBD1 (5 bases). The CDR3 consists of 17 residues. CDR1 and CDR2 from the germline V gene are MNHNS and SASEGT. Trimming removed 4 bases at V and 2 bases at J, with 18 bases between. Here the CDR3 DNA reads TGTGCCAGCAGTGGGTCACCGGGGGGTGGCACTGGAAACACCATATATTTT. Translated: CASSGSPGGGTGNTIYF.